This TCR beta chain was retrieved from a study of control samples from healthy donors and cancer patients. Libraries were prepared by immunoSEQ multiplex PCR; TCRdb keeps only in-frame clonotypes and omits some of them. The sample contains over 70,000 clones, around nine tenths of which appear only once. V lost 5 bases, J lost 6 bases, and 16 bases lay in between. Germline assignment: CDR1 MNHNY and CDR2 SVGAGI (reference sequence). CDR3 length equals 15 residues. The chain is built from TRBV6-6 and TRBJ1-4; perhaps TRBD1 as D (5 bases). Sequencing input: blood. This clonotype was obtained from a woman aged 60-70 years in good health. The CDR3: CASSDSGEGHEKLFF. For the CDR3, the DNA is TGTGCCAGCAGTGATTCCGGGGAGGGGCATGAAAAACTGTTTTTT.